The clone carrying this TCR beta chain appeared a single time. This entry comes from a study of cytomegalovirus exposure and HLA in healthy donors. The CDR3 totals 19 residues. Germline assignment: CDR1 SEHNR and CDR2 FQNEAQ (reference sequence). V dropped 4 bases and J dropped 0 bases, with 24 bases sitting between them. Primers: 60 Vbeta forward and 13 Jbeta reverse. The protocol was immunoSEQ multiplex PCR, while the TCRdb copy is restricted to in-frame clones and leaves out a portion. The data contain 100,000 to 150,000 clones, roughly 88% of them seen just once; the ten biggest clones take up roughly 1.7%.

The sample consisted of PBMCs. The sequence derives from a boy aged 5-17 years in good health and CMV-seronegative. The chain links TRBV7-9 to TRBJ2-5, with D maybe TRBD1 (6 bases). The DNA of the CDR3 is TGTGCCAGCAGCTACGAAGATCCAGGGGCATCTGAATACCAAGAGACCCAGTACTTC. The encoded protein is CASSYEDPGASEYQETQYF.